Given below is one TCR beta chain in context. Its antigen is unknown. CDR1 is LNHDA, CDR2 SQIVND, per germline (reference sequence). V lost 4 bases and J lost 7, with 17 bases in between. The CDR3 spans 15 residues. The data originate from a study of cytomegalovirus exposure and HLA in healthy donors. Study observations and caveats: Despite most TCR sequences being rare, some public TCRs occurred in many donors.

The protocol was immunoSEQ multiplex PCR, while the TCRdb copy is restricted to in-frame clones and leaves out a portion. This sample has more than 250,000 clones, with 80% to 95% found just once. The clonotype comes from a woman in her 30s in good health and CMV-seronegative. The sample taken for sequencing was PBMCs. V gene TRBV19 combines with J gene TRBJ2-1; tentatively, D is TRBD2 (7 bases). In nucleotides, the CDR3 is TGTGCCAGTAGTAGCGTCGGGGGAGGGGGGAATGAGCAGTTCTTC. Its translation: CASSSVGGGGNEQFF.